This T cell receptor beta chain was observed in a study of metastatic and nonmetastatic thyroid tumors. Study in general: Repertoire data that came from the blood and tumor or nodule tissue of malignant and benign thyroid patients were compared. Study findings and constraints: As reported, TCR beta diversity in blood and tumor was significantly higher in malignant thyroid tumors than in benign nodules.

J was trimmed by 1 base and V by 8 bases; bases with no gene match: 7. The CDR3 spans 15 residues. Looked up from germline, CDR1 is LNHDA and CDR2 is SQIVND (reference sequence). All patients reached thyroid surgery having received no treatment beforehand. TCRdb re-called the PCR reads through MiXCR. Of about 92,000 clones in the sample, around 14% were seen once. This clone was seen repeatedly, ten times or more. Its antigen is unidentified. Input material: blood. This TCR derives from a female donor with papillary thyroid cancer or a benign thyroid nodule (not recorded which). Some clones in this sample may be carry-over from other donors' samples. The chain couples TRBV19 to TRBJ1-4; 7 positions match TRBD1. In nucleotides, the CDR3 is TGTGCCAGTCGACGCAGGGGGGGAACTAATGAAAAACTGTTTTTT. Translating gives CASRRRGGTNEKLFF.